Given below is one T cell receptor (beta chain) in context. Sequencing used immunoSEQ multiplex PCR; TCRdb keeps in-frame clones, though not all of them. The sample includes around 380,000 clones, 70% to 85% of them seen just once. The source of the sample is a study of blood T cell repertoires in COVID-19. Overall study: Acute and convalescent COVID-19 specimens originated in the United States, Italy and Spain. T cells, B-cell-depleted T cells, or PBMCs provided the cDNA or gDNA that served as material.

Germline V gene sequence: CDR1 MRHNA, CDR2 SNTAGT. Trimming removed 6 bases from V and 3 bases from J; junction bases left unmatched: 5. The CDR3 has 14 amino acids. V usage is TRBV6-4 and J usage is TRBJ1-5; 7 bases agree with TRBD1. This TCR came from a human donor with acute or convalescent COVID-19. The donor label of this sample is uncertain. Sequencing was done on a sample of peripheral blood. CDR3 in DNA: TGTGCCAGCAGGAACACAGGGGTCAATCAGCCCCAGCATTTT. Amino acids: CASRNTGVNQPQHF.